The 30 T cell receptor beta chains in this list originate from one sample, sequenced in a study of spatial heterogeneity in lung cancer. General study points: Higher tumor mutation counts went along with higher counts of expanded intratumoral alpha and beta TCRs.

The antigens these receptors bind are not known. Described time point: sample taken at primary tumor resection. TCRdb re-called the 5' RACE reads through MiXCR, storing one row per CDR3 protein. The profile shows fewer than 15,000 distinct CDR3 sequences, less than 6.5% of them singletons. This material consisted of lung tumor tissue, taken at surgery. The receptors come from a female donor with early-stage non-small cell lung cancer.

This clonotype showed up many times. The chain joins TRBV6-5 to TRBJ2-7; TRBD2 might be the D (6 bases). The CDR3 spans 16 residues. Germline loops: CDR1 MNHEY, CDR2 SVGAGI. Between the trimmed V and J ends, which lost 6 bases and 9 bases, there was a span of 27 bases. The CDR3: CASRARGSGVSTRQYF. In DNA form, the CDR3 reads TGTGCCAGCAGAGCCCGGGGGAGCGGTGTGTCTACGAGGCAGTACTTC.

The chain joins TRBV6-6 to TRBJ1-5, with a tentative D call TRBD1 (6 bases). V was pared by 8 bases and J by 1 base, with 6 bases between. The germline V gene has CDR1 MNHNY and CDR2 SVGAGI (reference sequence). CDR3 length: 12 residues. This CDR3 is CASGQSNQPQHF. The CDR3 region has the DNA TGTGCCAGCGGACAGAGCAATCAGCCCCAGCATTTT.

This clonotype has ten or more counts. This chain connects TRBV4-2 to TRBJ1-1; D is ambiguous. The CDR3 is 15 amino acids. Per germline, CDR1 LGHNA and CDR2 YNFKEQ. Trimming left V 1 base short and J 1 base short, with 10 bases between. The CDR3 bases are TGTGCCAGCAGCCAAGGACCGCCGAGGAACACTGAAGCTTTCTTT. Translated: CASSQGPPRNTEAFF.

The sample holds many counts of this clonotype. The chain carries TRBV7-9 and TRBJ2-7; D remains ambiguous. The CDR3 loop spans 15 amino acids. Germline values: CDR1 SEHNR, CDR2 FQNEAQ (reference sequence). Between the trimmed V and J ends, which lost 2 bases and 0 bases, there was a span of 11 bases. In nucleotides, the CDR3 is TGTGCCAGCAGCTTACGTGGATCCGGCTCCTACGAGCAGTACTTC. Protein: CASSLRGSGSYEQYF.

The V and J genes are TRBV24-1 and TRBJ2-2; TRBD1 or TRBD2 may be the D gene (5 bases each). Per germline, CDR1 KGHDR and CDR2 SFDVKD. This CDR3 is built from 14 residues. V lost 12 bases to trimming and J lost 1 base, with 14 bases between them. CDR3 region: CAAAGTVNTGELFF. The CDR3 bases are TGTGCCGCCGCAGGGACCGTGAACACCGGGGAGCTGTTTTTT.

The chain joins TRBV28 to TRBJ1-2; D is perhaps TRBD1 (6 bases). The V gene lost 5 bases and the J gene lost 4 bases, with 14 bases spanning the gap. Germline CDR1 is MDHEN and CDR2 is SYDVKM. The CDR3 sequence is 14 residues long. CDR3 in amino acids: CASSSTGTVYGYTF. Written as DNA, the CDR3 is TGTGCCAGCAGTAGCACAGGGACCGTCTATGGCTACACCTTC.

Ten or more counts support this clonotype. The chain couples TRBV20-1 to TRBJ2-1, with a possible D match to TRBD2 (6 bases). The CDR3 is made up of 11 amino acids. Trimming cost V 0 bases and J 11 bases, with 8 bases left between them. From germline, CDR1 is DFQATT and CDR2 SNEGSKA (reference sequence). For the CDR3, the DNA is TGCAGTGCTAGAGATGGGAGGCAGCAGTTCTTC. It is translated as CSARDGRQQFF.

In this sample, this clonotype turned up many times. V is TRBV6-5 and J is TRBJ1-3; D unclear. The CDR3 spans 13 residues. Germline V CDR1 and CDR2: MNHEY, SVGAGI. V was clipped by 6 bases and J by 1 base, with 7 bases between them. The CDR3 DNA reads as TGTGCCAGCAGCACAGTATCTGGAAACACCATATATTTT. This sequence encodes CASSTVSGNTIYF.

This clonotype was found many times. The CDR3 reads CASRGQGLYTDTQYF. Here the CDR3 DNA reads TGTGCCAGCAGGGGACAGGGGCTCTACACAGATACGCAGTATTTT. This chain uses TRBV2 with TRBJ2-3; 10 nucleotides line up with TRBD1. The V and J ends lost 6 bases and 2 bases, in that order; junction bases with no gene match: 5. The CDR3 sequence is 15 residues long. Per germline, CDR1 SNHLY and CDR2 FYNNEI.

This clonotype showed up many times. A much larger clonotype is one base distant, so this may be a read error. The chain is built from TRBV10-3 and TRBJ2-7; D perhaps matches TRBD2 (5 bases). CDR1 ENHRY and CDR2 SYGVKD come from the germline V gene. The CDR3 runs 14 residues. The DNA for the CDR3 is TGTGTCATCAGTGGCGCCAGAGGGTCCTACGAGCAGTACTTC. Amino acid sequence: CVISGARGSYEQYF.

This clonotype was seen ten or more times. The chain is built from TRBV3-1 and TRBJ2-1; 8 nucleotides align to TRBD2. V was clipped by 4 bases and J by 4 bases; unmatched bases: 15. Germline V gene lookup returns CDR1 LGHDT and CDR2 YNNKEL (reference sequence). The CDR3 extends over 18 amino acids. CDR3 sequence reads: CASSPRDPWAGGYNEQFF. The CDR3 bases are TGTGCCAGCAGCCCCCGGGATCCCTGGGCGGGGGGTTACAATGAGCAGTTCTTC.

This clonotype was recorded at least ten times. The rearrangement joins TRBV11-2 to TRBJ2-7; D not resolved. The germline CDR1 and CDR2 sequences are SGHAT and FQNNGV. V was pared by 5 bases and J by 2 bases, with 13 bases between. The CDR3 has 14 amino acids. The DNA of the CDR3 is TGTGCCAGCAGCCCCCGTTTGGGGACCTACGAGCAGTACTTC. Protein: CASSPRLGTYEQYF.

This clonotype is categorized as medium-sized (0.01 to 0.1%). The chain recombines TRBV19 with TRBJ2-3, with TRBD2 identical over 10 bases. The CDR3 has 17 amino acids. Germline loops: CDR1 LNHDA, CDR2 SQIVND (reference sequence). The ends lost 5 bases at V and 5 bases at J; junction bases unmatched: 13. CDR3 region: CASSPEGSGGAGDTQYF. In DNA, the CDR3 is TGTGCCAGTAGTCCGGAGGGGAGCGGGGGGGCCGGAGATACGCAGTATTTT.

This clonotype ranks as medium-sized (0.01 to 0.1%). The chain joins TRBV7-9 to TRBJ2-2, with TRBD1 as a possible D gene (5 bases). The germline V gene encodes CDR1 SEHNR and CDR2 FQNEAQ (reference sequence). V was clipped by 3 bases and J by 4 bases, with 9 bases between them. The CDR3 runs 14 residues. Here the CDR3 reads CASSFNRLTGELFF. The CDR3 DNA sequence: TGTGCCAGCAGCTTCAACAGGCTCACCGGGGAGCTGTTTTTT.

Judged by abundance, this clonotype is medium-sized. The genes are TRBV1 and TRBJ2-7; the table's D call of TRBD2 was not tested on the DNA. TRBV1 is labeled a pseudogene. The CDR3 runs 11 residues. CDR3 nucleotides: TGCACCAGCAGCCAAGTGCTAGCGTCGTACTTC. It yields the protein CTSSQVLASYF.

There are many counts of this clonotype. This chain links TRBV20-1 with TRBJ2-7; weak D call: TRBD1 (6 bases). V dropped 6 bases and J dropped 3 bases, with 15 bases sitting between them. CDR1 is DFQATT and CDR2 is SNEGSKA in the germline V gene (reference sequence). The length of the CDR3 is 13 residues. The CDR3 DNA is TGCAGTGCGAGACAGGACCCGATCTACGAGCAGTACTTC. This translates into CSARQDPIYEQYF.

This clonotype was detected many times. This chain uses TRBV7-8 with TRBJ2-5; D might be TRBD2 (6 bases). The CDR3 is made up of 13 amino acids. The V end lost 3 bases, the J end lost 9 bases, and 14 bases lay between the germline ends. Germline CDR1 reads SGHVS; CDR2 reads FQNEAQ. The CDR3 region has the DNA TGTGCCAGCAGCTTGGGACTGACAGCCGCCCAGTACTTC. Translation gives CASSLGLTAAQYF.

At least ten counts were recorded for this clonotype. The chain carries TRBV7-6 and TRBJ2-5, with 7 bases fitting TRBD2. CDR1 is SGHVS, CDR2 FNYEAQ, per germline. V lost 5 bases and J lost 4; bases outside the gene matches: 13. This CDR3 spans 16 amino acids. The CDR3 loop reads CASSRTGSTSSETQYF. In nucleotides, the CDR3 is TGTGCCAGCAGCAGGACCGGATCGACTAGCTCAGAGACCCAGTACTTC. The variable domain in full, with the rest retrieved from reference TRBV7-6 and TRBJ2-5, is GAGVSQSPRYKVTKRGQDVALRCDPISGHVSLYWYRQALGQGPEFLTYFNYEAQQDKSGLPNDRFSAERPEGSISTLTIQRTEQRDSAMYRCASSRTGSTSSETQYFGPGTRLLVL.

This chain links TRBV12-3 or TRBV12-4 with TRBJ1-5; D possibly corresponds to TRBD1 (5 bases). The CDR3 length is 14 residues. V lost 4 bases to trimming and J lost 5 bases, with 12 bases between them. DNA of the CDR3: TGTGCCAGCAGTTCGGACAAGACAGATCAGCCCCAGCATTTT. Amino acid sequence: CASSSDKTDQPQHF.

This clonotype was counted a few times. The rearrangement uses TRBV7-3 and TRBJ2-3, with D unresolved. V was cut by 3 bases and J by 3 bases, with 7 bases left in between. The CDR3 covers 13 residues. CDR1 and CDR2 (germline): SGHTA, FQGTGA. CDR3 DNA sequence: TGTGCCAGCAGCTTGTTGAGGACAGATACGCAGTATTTT. Protein: CASSLLRTDTQYF.

This clonotype has ten or more counts. With a much larger clone just one base away, this may be a read error. This chain connects TRBV21-1 to TRBJ2-7; the tabulated D call, TRBD1, remains unverified against the DNA. TRBV21-1 is a documented pseudogene. This CDR3 has 14 amino acids. CDR3 sequence (DNA): TGTGCCAGCAGCAAAAAAGACTGGGGGCACGAGCAGTACTTC. Translated: CASSKKDWGHEQYF.

In this sample, this clonotype turned up many times. J is TRBJ1-2 and V is TRBV7-9; perhaps TRBD1 as D (5 bases). CDR3 length: 13 residues. V lost 5 bases and J lost 4, with 11 bases in between. The germline CDR1 and CDR2 sequences are SEHNR and FQNEAQ (reference sequence). The CDR3 coding sequence is TGTGCCAGCAGCACCGGACAACGCTATGGCTACACCTTC. Translation gives CASSTGQRYGYTF.

This clonotype has at least ten counts. V gene TRBV5-4 combines with J gene TRBJ2-3, with a possible D match to TRBD2 (7 bases). Germline V gene data show CDR1 as SGHNT and CDR2 as YYREEE (reference sequence). V gave up 0 bases and J gave up 5 bases, with 16 bases separating them. This CDR3 is 16 amino acids long. CDR3 nucleotide sequence: TGTGCCAGCAGCTTGGTGCGGGGGCGAACGGGAGATACGCAGTATTTT. Its translation: CASSLVRGRTGDTQYF.

There are many counts of this clonotype. The genes are TRBV7-9 and TRBJ2-3, with D perhaps TRBD1 (6 bases). CDR3 size: 17 residues. Germline CDR1 is SEHNR and CDR2 is FQNEAQ (reference sequence). Trimming took off 1 base at V and 2 bases at J, with 16 bases between the two ends. This CDR3 is CASSLVTGGLVTDTQYF. CDR3 nucleotide sequence: TGTGCCAGCAGCTTAGTGACAGGCGGGCTGGTCACAGATACGCAGTATTTT.

This clonotype is labeled as medium-sized. This chain uses TRBV7-2 with TRBJ1-1; D remains unclear. CDR3 size: 14 residues. Trimming left V 0 bases short and J 7 bases short, with 12 bases between. Germline lookup yields CDR1 SGHTA and CDR2 FQGNSA. The CDR3 protein is CASSLARSTSEAFF. CDR3 bases: TGTGCCAGCAGCTTAGCGCGGTCGACCAGTGAAGCTTTCTTT.

This clonotype was seen repeatedly, ten times or more. This chain connects TRBV7-9 to TRBJ1-1; unclear D gene. CDR1 is SEHNR, CDR2 FQNEAQ, per germline (reference sequence). The V end lost 7 bases, the J end lost 3 bases, and 6 bases lay between the germline ends. CDR3 length equals 11 residues. The CDR3 loop is CASTLDTEAFF. Written as DNA, the CDR3 is TGTGCCAGCACCCTAGACACTGAAGCTTTCTTT.

This clonotype was recorded at least ten times. The chain uses TRBV19 and TRBJ2-1; D is possibly TRBD1 (6 bases). Trimming removed 3 bases from V and 9 bases from J, with 15 bases in between. The CDR3 is 14 amino acids. The germline V gene has CDR1 LNHDA and CDR2 SQIVND (reference sequence). CDR3 coding DNA: TGTGCCAGTAGTATGACAGGAACCATGGGTGAGCAGTTCTTC. Encoded protein: CASSMTGTMGEQFF.

In this sample, this clonotype turned up many times. This chain links TRBV7-2 with TRBJ2-5; TRBD2 matches at 11 bases. Germline V gene data show CDR1 as SGHTA and CDR2 as FQGNSA. The CDR3 extends over 18 amino acids. Losses at the gene ends were 5 bases for V and 2 bases for J; bases not matched to a gene: 13. In DNA, the CDR3 is TGTGCCAGCAGCCCGACGGCCAGACTAGCGGGGCTTCAAGAGACCCAGTACTTC. It specifies CASSPTARLAGLQETQYF.

This clonotype was recorded many times. The chain uses TRBV20-1 and TRBJ2-3; D is tentatively TRBD1 or TRBD2 (5 bases each). Germline V CDR1 and CDR2: DFQATT, SNEGSKA (reference sequence). V was pared by 1 base and J by 2 bases, with 7 bases between. The CDR3 is made up of 13 amino acids. CDR3 sequence reads: CSARAGTTDTQYF. The CDR3 DNA reads TGCAGTGCTAGAGCGGGGACCACAGATACGCAGTATTTT.

This clonotype showed up many times. The rearrangement uses TRBV7-7 and TRBJ1-3; no definite D call. Germline V gives CDR1 SSHAT, CDR2 FNYEAQ (reference sequence). CDR3 length equals 13 residues. V lost 5 bases and J lost 3, with 8 bases in between. CDR3 coding DNA: TGTGCCAGCAGCGTAGGGCTTGGAAACACCATATATTTT. Protein: CASSVGLGNTIYF.